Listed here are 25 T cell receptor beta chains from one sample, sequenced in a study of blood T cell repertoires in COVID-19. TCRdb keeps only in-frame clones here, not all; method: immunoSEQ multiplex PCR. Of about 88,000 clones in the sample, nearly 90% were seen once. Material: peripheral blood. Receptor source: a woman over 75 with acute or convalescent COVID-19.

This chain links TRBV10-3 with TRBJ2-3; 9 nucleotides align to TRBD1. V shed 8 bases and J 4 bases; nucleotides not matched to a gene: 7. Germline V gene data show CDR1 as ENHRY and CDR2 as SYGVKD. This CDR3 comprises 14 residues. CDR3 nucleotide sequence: TGTGCCATCCGGGGGACAGGGCGGTCAGATACGCAGTATTTT. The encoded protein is CAIRGTGRSDTQYF.

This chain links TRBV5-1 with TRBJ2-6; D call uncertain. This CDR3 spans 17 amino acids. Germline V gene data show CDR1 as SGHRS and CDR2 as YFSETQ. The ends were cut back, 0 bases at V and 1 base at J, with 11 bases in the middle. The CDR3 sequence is CASSLATAGSGANVLTF. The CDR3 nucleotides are TGCGCCAGCAGCTTGGCGACGGCAGGATCTGGGGCCAACGTCCTGACTTTC.

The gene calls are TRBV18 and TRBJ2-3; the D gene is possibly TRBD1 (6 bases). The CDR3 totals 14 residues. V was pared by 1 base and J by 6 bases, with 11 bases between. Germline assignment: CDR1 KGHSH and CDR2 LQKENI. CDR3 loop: CASSPRRQGDTQYF. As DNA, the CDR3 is TGTGCCAGCTCACCACGCCGCCAGGGGGATACGCAGTATTTT.

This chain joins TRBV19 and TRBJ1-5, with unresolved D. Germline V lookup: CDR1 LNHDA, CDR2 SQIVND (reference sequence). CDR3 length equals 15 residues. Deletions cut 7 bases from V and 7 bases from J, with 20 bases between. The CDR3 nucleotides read TGTGCCAGTACGGCAAGGGCGGGGAGTGGCCAGCCCCAGCATTTT. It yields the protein CASTARAGSGQPQHF.

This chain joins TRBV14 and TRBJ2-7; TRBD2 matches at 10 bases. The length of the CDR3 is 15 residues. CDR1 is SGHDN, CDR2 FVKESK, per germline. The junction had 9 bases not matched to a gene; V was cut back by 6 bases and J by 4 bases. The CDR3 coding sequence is TGTGCCAGCAGGCCACTAGCGGGAAGTATGTACGAGCAGTACTTC. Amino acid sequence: CASRPLAGSMYEQYF. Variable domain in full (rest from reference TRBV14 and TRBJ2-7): EAGVTQFPSHSVIEKGQTVTLRCDPISGHDNLYWYRRVMGKEIKFLLHFVKESKQDESGMPNNRFLAERTGGTYSTLKVQPAELEDSGVYFCASRPLAGSMYEQYFGPGTRLTVT.

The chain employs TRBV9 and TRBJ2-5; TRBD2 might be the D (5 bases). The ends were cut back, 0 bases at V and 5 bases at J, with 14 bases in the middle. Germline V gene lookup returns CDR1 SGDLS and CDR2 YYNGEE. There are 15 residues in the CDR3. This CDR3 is CASSVGISVVETQYF. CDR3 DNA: TGTGCCAGCAGCGTAGGCATTAGCGTAGTGGAGACCCAGTACTTC.

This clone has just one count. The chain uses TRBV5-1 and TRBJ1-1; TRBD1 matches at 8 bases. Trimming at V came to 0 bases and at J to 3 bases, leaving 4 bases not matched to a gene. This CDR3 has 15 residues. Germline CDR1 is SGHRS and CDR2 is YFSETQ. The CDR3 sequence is CASSLGQGYDTEAFF. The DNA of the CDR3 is TGCGCCAGCAGCTTGGGACAGGGGTACGACACTGAAGCTTTCTTT.

The CDR3 reads CASSPVPGNYGYTF. The CDR3 DNA reads as TGTGCCAGCAGCCCCGTCCCGGGGAACTATGGCTACACCTTC. The chain links TRBV3-1 (or the pseudogene TRBV3-2) to TRBJ1-2; no clear D gene. Germline CDR1 LGHDT, CDR2 YNNKEL (reference sequence). V was cut by 4 bases and J by 2 bases, with 11 bases left in between. The CDR3 contains 14 residues.

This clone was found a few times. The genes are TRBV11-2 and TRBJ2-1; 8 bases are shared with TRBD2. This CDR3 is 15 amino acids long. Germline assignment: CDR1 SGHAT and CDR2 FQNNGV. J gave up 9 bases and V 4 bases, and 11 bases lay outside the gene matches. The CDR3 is CASSSPRGGLSEQFF. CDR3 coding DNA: TGTGCCAGCAGCTCCCCCCGGGGGGGCCTAAGTGAGCAGTTCTTC. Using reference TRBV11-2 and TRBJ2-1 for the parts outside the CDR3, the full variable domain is EAGVAQSPRYKIIEKRQSVAFWCNPISGHATLYWYQQILGQGPKLLIQFQNNGVVDDSQLPKDRFSAERLKGVDSTLKIQPAKLEDSAVYLCASSSPRGGLSEQFFGPGTRLTVL.

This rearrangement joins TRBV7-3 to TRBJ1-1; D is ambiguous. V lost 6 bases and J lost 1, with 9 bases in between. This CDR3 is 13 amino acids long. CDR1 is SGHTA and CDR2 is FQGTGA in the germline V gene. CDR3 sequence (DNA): TGTGCCAGCAGGAGAGGGCAGAACACTGAAGCTTTCTTT. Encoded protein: CASRRGQNTEAFF.

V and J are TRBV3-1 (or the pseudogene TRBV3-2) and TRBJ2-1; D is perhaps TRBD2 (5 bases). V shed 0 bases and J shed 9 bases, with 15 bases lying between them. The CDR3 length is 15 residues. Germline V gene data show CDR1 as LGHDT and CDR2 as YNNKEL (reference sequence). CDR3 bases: TGTGCCAGCAGCCAAGAATCCAGTAGGGCGGGTGAGCAGTTCTTC. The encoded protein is CASSQESSRAGEQFF.

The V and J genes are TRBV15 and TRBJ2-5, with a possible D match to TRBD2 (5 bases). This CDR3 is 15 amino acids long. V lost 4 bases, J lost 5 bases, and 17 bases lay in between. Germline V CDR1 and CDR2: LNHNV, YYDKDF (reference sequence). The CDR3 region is CATSNKAGLGETQYF. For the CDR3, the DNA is TGTGCCACCAGCAACAAGGCGGGTCTAGGGGAGACCCAGTACTTC.

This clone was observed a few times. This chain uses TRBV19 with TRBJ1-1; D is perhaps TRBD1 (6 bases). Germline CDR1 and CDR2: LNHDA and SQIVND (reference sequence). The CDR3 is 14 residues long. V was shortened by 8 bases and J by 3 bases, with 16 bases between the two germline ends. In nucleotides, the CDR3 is TGTGCCAGTGAGAGGGGGGGATCGGACACTGAAGCTTTCTTT. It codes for CASERGGSDTEAFF.

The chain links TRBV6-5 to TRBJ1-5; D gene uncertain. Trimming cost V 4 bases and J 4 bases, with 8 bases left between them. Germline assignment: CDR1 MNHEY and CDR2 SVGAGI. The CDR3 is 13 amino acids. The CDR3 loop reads CASSSGRNQPQHF. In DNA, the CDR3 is TGTGCCAGCAGTTCGGGGAGAAATCAGCCCCAGCATTTT.

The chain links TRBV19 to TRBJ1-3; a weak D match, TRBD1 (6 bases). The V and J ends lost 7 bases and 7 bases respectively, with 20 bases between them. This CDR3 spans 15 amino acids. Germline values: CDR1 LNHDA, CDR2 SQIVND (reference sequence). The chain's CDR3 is CASTNAGAISNTIYF. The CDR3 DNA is TGTGCCAGTACCAACGCGGGGGCGATATCCAACACCATATATTTT.

The CDR3, as DNA: TGCGCCAGCAGCTTAGAGGGAGCAGATACGCAGTATTTT. Its protein product is CASSLEGADTQYF. The genes are TRBV5-1 and TRBJ2-3, with D possibly being TRBD2 (5 bases). Germline V lookup: CDR1 SGHRS, CDR2 YFSETQ. Trimming removed 2 bases at V and 4 bases at J, with 8 bases between. CDR3 size: 13 residues.

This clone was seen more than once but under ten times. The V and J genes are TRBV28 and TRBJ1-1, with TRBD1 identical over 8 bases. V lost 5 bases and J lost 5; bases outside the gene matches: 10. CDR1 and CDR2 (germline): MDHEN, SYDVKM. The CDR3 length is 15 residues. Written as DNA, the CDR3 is TGTGCCAGCAGTCCCCCGGCAGGGGGCATGACTGAAGCTTTCTTT. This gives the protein CASSPPAGGMTEAFF.

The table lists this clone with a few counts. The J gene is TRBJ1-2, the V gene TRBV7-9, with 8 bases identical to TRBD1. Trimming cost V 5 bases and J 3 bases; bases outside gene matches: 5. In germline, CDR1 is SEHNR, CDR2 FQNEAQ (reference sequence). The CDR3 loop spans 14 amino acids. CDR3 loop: CASSPRDRYYGYTF. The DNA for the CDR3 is TGTGCCAGCAGCCCCCGGGACAGGTACTATGGCTACACCTTC.

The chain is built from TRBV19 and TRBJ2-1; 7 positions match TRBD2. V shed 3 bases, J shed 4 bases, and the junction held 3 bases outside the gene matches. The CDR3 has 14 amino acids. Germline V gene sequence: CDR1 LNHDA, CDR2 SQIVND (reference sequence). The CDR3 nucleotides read TGTGCCAGTAGTATGGGAGGGAGTTACAATGAGCAGTTCTTC. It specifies CASSMGGSYNEQFF.

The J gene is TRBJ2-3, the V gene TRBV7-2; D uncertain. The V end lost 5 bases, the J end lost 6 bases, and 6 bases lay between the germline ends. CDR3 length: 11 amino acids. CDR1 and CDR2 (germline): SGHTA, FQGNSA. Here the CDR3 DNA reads TGTGCCAGCAGCCGAGAGGATACGCAGTATTTT. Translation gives CASSREDTQYF.

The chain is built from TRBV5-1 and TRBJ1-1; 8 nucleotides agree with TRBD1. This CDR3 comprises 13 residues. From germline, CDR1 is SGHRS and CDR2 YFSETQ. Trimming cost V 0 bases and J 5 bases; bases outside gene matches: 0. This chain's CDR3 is CASSLGTGTEAFF. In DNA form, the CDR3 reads TGCGCCAGCAGCTTGGGGACAGGGACTGAAGCTTTCTTT.

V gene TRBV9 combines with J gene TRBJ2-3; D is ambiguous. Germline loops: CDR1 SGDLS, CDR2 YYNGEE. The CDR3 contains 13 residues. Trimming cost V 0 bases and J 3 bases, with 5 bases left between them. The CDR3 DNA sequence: TGTGCCAGCAGCGTAGGTAATACAGATACGCAGTATTTT. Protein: CASSVGNTDTQYF.

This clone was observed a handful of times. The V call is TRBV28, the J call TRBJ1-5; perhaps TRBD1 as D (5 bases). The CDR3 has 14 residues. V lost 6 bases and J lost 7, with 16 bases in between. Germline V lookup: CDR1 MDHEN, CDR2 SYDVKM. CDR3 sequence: CASRHGGGFQPQHF. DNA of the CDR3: TGTGCCAGCAGGCACGGGGGGGGATTCCAGCCCCAGCATTTT.

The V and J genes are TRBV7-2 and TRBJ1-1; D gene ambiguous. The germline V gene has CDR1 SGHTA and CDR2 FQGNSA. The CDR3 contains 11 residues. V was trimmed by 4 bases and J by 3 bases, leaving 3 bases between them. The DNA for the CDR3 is TGTGCCAGCAGCTCTTACACTGAAGCTTTCTTT. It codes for CASSSYTEAFF.

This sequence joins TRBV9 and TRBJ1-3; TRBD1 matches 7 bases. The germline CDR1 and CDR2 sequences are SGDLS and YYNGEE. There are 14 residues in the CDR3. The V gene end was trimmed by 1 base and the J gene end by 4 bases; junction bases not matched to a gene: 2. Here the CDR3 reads CASSVRGPGNTIYF. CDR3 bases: TGTGCCAGCAGCGTAAGGGGGCCCGGAAACACCATATATTTT.